These 24 T cell receptor beta chains were sequenced from one sample in a study of shared clonotypes between healthy human individuals. Sequencing used immunoSEQ multiplex PCR; TCRdb keeps in-frame clones, though not all of them. The table has some 700,000 clones, less than 95% seen once; the top ten hold 34%. Material for sequencing was memory CD8+ T cells from PBMCs. Subset of the sample: CD45RO+ cells pooled with CCR7-negative TemRA cells. Receptor source: a young man in good health. Some clones in this sample may be carry-over from other donors' samples.

The chain couples TRBV5-5 to TRBJ1-5; D might be TRBD1 (6 bases). The CDR3 extends over 15 amino acids. Germline V gene lookup returns CDR1 SGHKS and CDR2 YYEKEE (reference sequence). Trimming pared 1 base from V and 2 bases from J, leaving 10 bases between. The DNA for the CDR3 is TGTGCCAGCAGCTTGAGGGGGAGTCGCAATCAGCCCCAGCATTTT. Translation: CASSLRGSRNQPQHF. The full variable domain, in which reference TRBV5-5 and TRBJ1-5 provide the parts outside the CDR3, is DAGVTQSPTHLIKTRGQQVTLRCSPISGHKSVSWYQQVLGQGPQFIFQYYEKEERGRGNFPDRFSARQFPNYSSELNVNALLLGDSALYLCASSLRGSRNQPQHFGDGTRLSIL.

This sequence joins TRBV13 and TRBJ1-1; D is unclear. Germline V gives CDR1 PRHDT, CDR2 FYEKMQ (reference sequence). V lost 3 bases to trimming and J lost 6 bases, with 17 bases between them. CDR3 length: 15 residues. The CDR3 DNA sequence: TGTGCCAGCAGCTTCACTCTATCGTCTCGTCCTGAAGCTTTCTTT. Translation gives CASSFTLSSRPEAFF.

The chain employs TRBV19 and TRBJ2-7; TRBD2 matches at 14 bases. The CDR3 consists of 20 residues. Trimming removed 5 bases from V and 6 bases from J; junction bases left unmatched: 21. Germline values: CDR1 LNHDA, CDR2 SQIVND (reference sequence). CDR3 sequence: CASSPQPGPGLAGDSVEQYF. The CDR3 DNA sequence: TGTGCCAGTAGTCCCCAACCCGGGCCGGGACTAGCGGGAGACAGCGTCGAGCAGTACTTC. The whole variable domain, remainder taken from reference TRBV19 and TRBJ2-7, is DGGITQSPKYLFRKEGQNVTLSCEQNLNHDAMYWYRQDPGQGLRLIYYSQIVNDFQKGDIAEGYSVSREKKESFPLTVTSAQKNPTAFYLCASSPQPGPGLAGDSVEQYFGPGTRLTVT.

This chain links TRBV9 with TRBJ1-1; TRBD1 might be the D (6 bases). The V end was cut by 4 bases, the J end by 0 bases, with 13 bases between. The CDR3 length is 15 residues. Germline V gives CDR1 SGDLS, CDR2 YYNGEE. The CDR3 DNA reads TGTGCCAGCAGCCTAGGTGGGGGGCTGAACACTGAAGCTTTCTTT. Translated: CASSLGGGLNTEAFF.

This chain connects TRBV5-1 to TRBJ1-2, with 10 positions matching TRBD1. CDR1 SGHRS and CDR2 YFSETQ come from the germline V gene. V was clipped by 1 base and J by 4 bases; unmatched bases: 4. The CDR3 length is 15 residues. CDR3 bases: TGCGCCAGCAGCTTGAGTCGACAGGGGGCCTATGGCTACACCTTC. Its translation: CASSLSRQGAYGYTF.

V gene TRBV10-3 combines with J gene TRBJ2-7, with D possibly being TRBD1 or TRBD2 (5 bases each). The CDR3 spans 13 residues. V shed 10 bases and J shed 2 bases, with 15 bases lying between them. The germline CDR1 and CDR2 sequences are ENHRY and SYGVKD. The CDR3 DNA sequence: TGTGCCACTGTTGGGGGTCTGCCCTACGAGCAGTACTTC. Its translation is CATVGGLPYEQYF.

This clone was found once. This specimen includes other DNA sequences encoding the same CDR3. V and J are TRBV27 and TRBJ2-7; no firm D call. This CDR3 contains 13 residues. Trimming removed 4 bases at V and 1 base at J, with 8 bases between. Germline-derived CDR1 and CDR2 are MNHEY and SMNVEV (reference sequence). The CDR3 is CASSSSGSYEQYF. CDR3 bases: TGTGCCAGCAGTTCGTCCGGTTCCTACGAGCAGTACTTC.

This clone was counted ten times or more. V usage is TRBV7-3 and J usage is TRBJ1-1; D is unresolved. Germline loops: CDR1 SGHTA, CDR2 FQGTGA. The germline V and J ends were trimmed by 2 bases and 1 base, with 8 bases remaining between them. The CDR3 is made up of 14 amino acids. Here the CDR3 reads CASSLVGTNTEAFF. The CDR3 nucleotides are TGTGCCAGCAGCTTAGTTGGCACGAACACTGAAGCTTTCTTT.

The chain couples TRBV19 to TRBJ2-7, with 7 bases matching TRBD2. V lost 4 bases to trimming and J lost 4 bases; unmatched junction nucleotides: 4. The CDR3 length is 13 residues. Germline loops: CDR1 LNHDA, CDR2 SQIVND (reference sequence). This CDR3 is CASSNGGSYEQYF. The CDR3 DNA reads as TGTGCCAGTAGTAACGGCGGGAGTTACGAGCAGTACTTC.

Note on this clone: The sample contains more than one DNA sequence encoding this CDR3. The chain is built from TRBV7-9 and TRBJ2-1, with no clear D. CDR3 length: 14 residues. Germline CDR1 and CDR2: SEHNR and FQNEAQ (reference sequence). The V gene lost 1 base and the J gene lost 3 bases, with 7 bases spanning the gap. The DNA of the CDR3 is TGTGCCAGCAGCTTAGTTGGTGGCTACAATGAGCAGTTCTTC. The encoded protein is CASSLVGGYNEQFF.

This clone appeared a single time. This chain joins TRBV9 and TRBJ2-1; D is undetermined. The V end was cut by 3 bases, the J end by 0 bases, with 10 bases between. The germline gives CDR1 SGDLS, CDR2 YYNGEE. The CDR3 covers 15 residues. CDR3 sequence reads: CASSEPPSSYNEQFF. The CDR3 DNA sequence: TGTGCCAGCAGCGAACCTCCTAGCTCCTACAATGAGCAGTTCTTC.

The rearrangement uses TRBV28 and TRBJ2-2; D call uncertain. The CDR3 consists of 13 residues. Per germline, CDR1 MDHEN and CDR2 SYDVKM. V was pared by 2 bases and J by 3 bases, with 4 bases between. The CDR3 bases are TGTGCCAGCAGTTTACAAGACACCGGGGAGCTGTTTTTT. This gives the protein CASSLQDTGELFF.

The J gene is TRBJ2-1, the V gene TRBV7-6; no clear D gene. The V gene's germline CDR1 is SGHVS and CDR2 FNYEAQ. The ends were cut back, 4 bases at V and 5 bases at J, with 6 bases in the middle. The CDR3 is 12 residues long. CDR3 sequence reads: CASSSRDNEQFF. CDR3 DNA sequence: TGTGCCAGCAGCTCCCGGGACAATGAGCAGTTCTTC.

This chain uses TRBV7-7 with TRBJ2-1; weak D call: TRBD2 (5 bases). There are 15 residues in the CDR3. Germline loops: CDR1 SSHAT, CDR2 FNYEAQ (reference sequence). V shed 3 bases and J shed 0 bases, with 9 bases lying between them. CDR3 amino acids: CASSFDTSSYNEQFF. Here the CDR3 DNA reads TGTGCCAGCAGCTTTGATACTAGCTCCTACAATGAGCAGTTCTTC.

This rearrangement joins TRBV28 to TRBJ1-5, with a possible D match to TRBD1 (5 bases). Germline CDR1 MDHEN, CDR2 SYDVKM. This CDR3 region has 13 residues. The V gene lost 7 bases and the J gene lost 4 bases, with 11 bases spanning the gap. The CDR3 nucleotides read TGTGCCAGCAATTGGAGGGGAAATCAGCCCCAGCATTTT. Protein sequence: CASNWRGNQPQHF.

The J gene is TRBJ2-1, the V gene TRBV27, with TRBD2 identical over 10 bases. The CDR3 totals 18 residues. Trimming at V came to 5 bases and at J to 5 bases, leaving 15 bases not matched to a gene. Germline CDR1 reads MNHEY; CDR2 reads SMNVEV (reference sequence). The CDR3 DNA sequence: TGTGCCAGCAGTCCTCTTTGGGGGGAGCGGGAGGGCCACAATGAGCAGTTCTTC. It yields the protein CASSPLWGEREGHNEQFF.

The chain links TRBV6-1 to TRBJ1-1; D is ambiguous. The CDR3 totals 12 residues. V gave up 6 bases and J gave up 2 bases, with 7 bases separating them. Germline loops: CDR1 MNHNS, CDR2 SASEGT. CDR3 in amino acids: CASRYLNTEAFF. The CDR3 nucleotides are TGTGCCAGCAGATACTTAAACACTGAAGCTTTCTTT.

Concerning this clone: Other DNA sequences of this sample code for an identical CDR3. The chain is built from TRBV28 and TRBJ2-7, with 9 bases that match TRBD1. CDR1 and CDR2 from the germline V gene are MDHEN and SYDVKM. V trimming: 7 bases; J trimming: 3 bases; junction bases outside the gene matches: 4. The CDR3 is 13 amino acids. For the CDR3, the DNA is TGTGCCAGCACTCCGGGACAGGGCTACGAGCAGTACTTC. Its protein is CASTPGQGYEQYF.

Only a few counts were recorded for this clone. The V and J genes are TRBV5-6 and TRBJ2-5; D is perhaps TRBD2 (7 bases). Germline V gives CDR1 SGHDT, CDR2 YYEEEE. There are 14 residues in the CDR3. V was clipped by 3 bases and J by 5 bases, with 14 bases between them. The CDR3 nucleotides read TGTGCCAGCAGCTGGGGGGGCGCTTTGGAGACCCAGTACTTC. It specifies CASSWGGALETQYF. Full variable domain (remainder filled in from reference TRBV5-6 and TRBJ2-5): DAGVTQSPTHLIKTRGQQVTLRCSPKSGHDTVSWYQQALGQGPQFIFQYYEEEERQRGNFPDRFSGHQFPNYSSELNVNALLLGDSALYLCASSWGGALETQYFGPGTRLLVL.

The chain joins TRBV19 to TRBJ2-1, with 9 bases matching TRBD2. In germline, CDR1 is LNHDA, CDR2 SQIVND (reference sequence). V was clipped by 8 bases and J by 9 bases; unmatched bases: 8. CDR3 length: 13 amino acids. For the CDR3, the DNA is TGTGCCAGTCATTCACTAGCGGGCCCTGAGCAGTTCTTC. Translated: CASHSLAGPEQFF.

The CDR3 DNA is TGTGCCAGCAGCTTAGGGAGACTAGCGTACCGCACAGATACGCAGTATTTT. Translated: CASSLGRLAYRTDTQYF. V gene TRBV11-1 combines with J gene TRBJ2-3, with 8 bases fitting TRBD2. V shed 1 base, J shed 1 base, and the junction held 7 bases outside the gene matches. Germline V gene sequence: CDR1 SGHAT, CDR2 FQDESV (reference sequence). The CDR3 is made up of 17 amino acids.

This chain joins TRBV28 and TRBJ2-3; 10 nucleotides line up with TRBD2. Germline CDR1 is MDHEN and CDR2 is SYDVKM. The CDR3 loop spans 15 amino acids. The V segment lost 6 bases and the J segment 3 bases; nucleotides outside the gene matches: 6. The CDR3 is CASSPSGRDTDTQYF. The CDR3 bases are TGTGCCAGCAGCCCCAGCGGGAGGGATACAGATACGCAGTATTTT.

This sequence joins TRBV29-1 and TRBJ2-5; D not resolved. V gave up 0 bases and J gave up 2 bases, with 16 bases separating them. The length of the CDR3 is 16 residues. Germline V CDR1 and CDR2: SQVTM, ANQGSEA. The DNA of the CDR3 is TGCAGCGTTGAAGATCCCTATGAGACACCTCAAGAGACCCAGTACTTC. This encodes CSVEDPYETPQETQYF.

The gene calls are TRBV7-9 and TRBJ2-7, with D perhaps matching TRBD1 or TRBD2 (5 bases each). CDR3 length equals 16 residues. Trimming removed 0 bases at V and 6 bases at J, with 18 bases between. CDR1 SEHNR and CDR2 FQNEAQ come from the germline V gene (reference sequence). CDR3 nucleotides: TGTGCCAGCAGCTTAGCGCAGGGAGAGTATGTGGGCGAGCAGTACTTC. Encoded protein: CASSLAQGEYVGEQYF.